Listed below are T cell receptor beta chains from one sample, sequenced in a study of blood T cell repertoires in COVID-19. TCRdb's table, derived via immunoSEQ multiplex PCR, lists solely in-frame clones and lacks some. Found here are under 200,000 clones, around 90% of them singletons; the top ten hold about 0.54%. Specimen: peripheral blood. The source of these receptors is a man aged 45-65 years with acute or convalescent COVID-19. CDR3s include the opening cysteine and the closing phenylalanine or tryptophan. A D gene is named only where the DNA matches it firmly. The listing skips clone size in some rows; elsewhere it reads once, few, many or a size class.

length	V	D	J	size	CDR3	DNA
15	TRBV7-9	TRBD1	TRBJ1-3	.	CASSRTGVAGNTIYF	TGTGCCAGCAGCAGAACAGGGGTGGCGGGAAACACCATATATTTT
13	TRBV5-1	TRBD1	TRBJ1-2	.	CASSSTGEGGYTF	TGCGCCAGCAGCTCCACAGGGGAAGGGGGCTACACCTTC
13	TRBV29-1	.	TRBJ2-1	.	CSVAFDRENEQFF	TGCAGCGTGGCCTTCGACAGAGAGAATGAGCAGTTCTTC
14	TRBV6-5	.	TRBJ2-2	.	CASSPKTETGELFF	TGTGCCAGCAGCCCAAAGACAGAAACCGGGGAGCTGTTTTTT
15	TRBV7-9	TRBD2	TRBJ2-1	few	CASSLSGGFYNEQFF	TGTGCCAGCAGCCTTAGCGGGGGGTTCTACAATGAGCAGTTCTTC
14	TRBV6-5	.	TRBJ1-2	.	CASSTGGRLSGYTF	TGTGCCAGCAGCACCGGGGGGAGACTATCTGGCTACACCTTC
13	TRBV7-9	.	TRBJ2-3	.	CASRREGTDTQYF	TGTGCCAGCCGTCGCGAGGGCACAGATACGCAGTATTTT
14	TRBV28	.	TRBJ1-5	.	CASSLGTGNQPQHF	TGTGCCAGCAGTTTGGGTACAGGTAATCAGCCCCAGCATTTT
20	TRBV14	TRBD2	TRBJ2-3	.	CASSPFPNTSGGTKRDTQYF	TGTGCCAGCAGCCCCTTTCCCAATACTAGCGGGGGGACTAAGAGAGATACGCAGTATTTT
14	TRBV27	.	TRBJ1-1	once	CASNQSPMNTEAFF	TGTGCCAGCAACCAGTCCCCCATGAACACTGAAGCTTTCTTT
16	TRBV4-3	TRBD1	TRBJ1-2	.	CASSQNGQGAWHGYTF	TGCGCCAGCAGCCAAAATGGACAGGGGGCATGGCATGGCTACACCTTC
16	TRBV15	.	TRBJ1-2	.	CATSIPRAGGLKGYTF	TGTGCCACCAGCATACCGAGGGCAGGAGGTCTAAAGGGCTACACCTTC
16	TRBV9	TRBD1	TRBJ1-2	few	CASSGGRDSPNYGYTF	TGTGCCAGCAGCGGGGGCCGGGACAGCCCTAACTATGGCTACACCTTC
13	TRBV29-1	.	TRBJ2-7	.	CSVVGQGNHEQYF	TGCAGCGTTGTTGGTCAGGGGAACCACGAGCAGTACTTC
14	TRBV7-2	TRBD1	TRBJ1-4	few	CASRTQGTNEKLFF	TGTGCCAGCAGGACACAGGGGACTAATGAAAAACTGTTTTTT
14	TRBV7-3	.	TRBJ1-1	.	CASSLTGHDTEAFF	TGTGCCAGCAGCTTAACGGGACATGATACTGAAGCTTTCTTT
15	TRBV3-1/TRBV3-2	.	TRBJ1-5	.	CASSQDSTGNQPQHF	TGTGCCAGCAGCCAAGACTCCACGGGCAATCAGCCCCAGCATTTT
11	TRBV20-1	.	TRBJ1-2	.	CSPAENYGYTF	TGCAGCCCCGCCGAGAACTATGGCTACACCTTC
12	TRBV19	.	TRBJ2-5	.	CASSALQETQYF	TGTGCCAGTAGTGCGCTCCAAGAGACCCAGTACTTC
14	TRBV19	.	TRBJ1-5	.	CASSIPGQDQPQHF	TGTGCCAGTAGTATCCCAGGGCAGGATCAGCCCCAGCATTTT
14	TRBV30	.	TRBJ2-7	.	CAWRKRGSLDEQYF	TGTGCCTGGAGGAAAAGAGGGAGTTTAGACGAGCAGTACTTC
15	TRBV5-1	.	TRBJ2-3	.	CASSLARRSTDTQYF	TGCGCCAGCAGCTTGGCACGGCGGTCCACAGATACGCAGTATTTT
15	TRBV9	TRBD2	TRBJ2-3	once	CASSLAGAATDTQYF	TGTGCCAGCAGCCTAGCGGGTGCCGCCACAGATACGCAGTATTTT
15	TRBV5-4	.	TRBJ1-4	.	CASSLDPGANEKLFF	TGTGCCAGCAGCTTGGATCCGGGGGCTAATGAAAAACTGTTTTTT
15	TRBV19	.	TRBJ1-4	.	CASSIVAGLNEKLFF	TGTGCCAGTAGTATAGTTGCCGGACTCAATGAAAAACTGTTTTTT
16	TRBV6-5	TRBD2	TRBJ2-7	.	CASSYSYLSGAYEQYF	TGTGCCAGCAGTTACTCGTATCTCAGCGGGGCCTACGAGCAGTACTTC
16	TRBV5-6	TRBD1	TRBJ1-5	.	CASSFERDRGNQPQHF	TGTGCCAGCAGCTTTGAGAGGGACAGGGGCAATCAGCCCCAGCATTTT
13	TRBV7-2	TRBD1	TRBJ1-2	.	CASSQDRNYGYTF	TGTGCCAGCAGCCAGGACAGGAACTATGGCTACACCTTC
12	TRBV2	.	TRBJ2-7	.	CASSEASYEQYF	TGTGCCAGCAGTGAGGCCAGCTACGAGCAGTACTTC
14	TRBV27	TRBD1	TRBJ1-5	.	CASSDRVGDQPQHF	TGTGCCAGCAGTGACAGGGTTGGCGATCAGCCCCAGCATTTT
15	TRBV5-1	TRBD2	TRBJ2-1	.	CASSLEREKPHEQFF	TGCGCCAGCAGCTTAGAGCGGGAGAAGCCCCATGAGCAGTTCTTC
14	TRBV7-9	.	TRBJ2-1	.	CASSFGQNYNEQFF	TGTGCCAGCAGCTTCGGACAGAACTACAATGAGCAGTTCTTC
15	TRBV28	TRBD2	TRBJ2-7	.	CASSLGASGSPEQYF	TGTGCCAGCAGTTTAGGTGCTAGCGGGAGCCCCGAGCAGTACTTC
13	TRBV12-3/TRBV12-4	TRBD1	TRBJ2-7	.	CASSPDRAYEQYF	TGTGCCAGCAGTCCGGACAGGGCCTACGAGCAGTACTTC
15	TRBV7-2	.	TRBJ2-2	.	CASSLGQGDTGELFF	TGTGCCAGCAGCTTAGGTCAGGGTGACACCGGGGAGCTGTTTTTT
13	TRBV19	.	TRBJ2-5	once	CASSPTGLETQYF	TGTGCCAGTAGCCCAACAGGGCTTGAGACCCAGTACTTC
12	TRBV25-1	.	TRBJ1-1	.	CASRGMNTEAFF	TGTGCCAGCAGGGGCATGAACACTGAAGCTTTCTTT
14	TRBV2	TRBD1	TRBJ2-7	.	CASRPSNRGYEQYF	TGTGCCAGCAGACCTTCCAACAGGGGCTACGAGCAGTACTTC
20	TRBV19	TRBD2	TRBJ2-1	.	CASTALQTSGRISSYNEQFF	TGTGCCAGTACCGCACTCCAGACTAGCGGGCGAATCAGCTCCTACAATGAGCAGTTCTTC
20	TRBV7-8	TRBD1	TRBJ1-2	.	CASSLVARDSTGMLNYGYTF	TGTGCCAGCAGCTTAGTTGCGCGGGACTCGACAGGGATGCTAAACTATGGCTACACCTTC
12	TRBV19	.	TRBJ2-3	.	CASTSGANTQYF	TGTGCCAGTACCTCAGGGGCTAATACGCAGTATTTT
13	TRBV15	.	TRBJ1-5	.	CATSRDPGQPQHF	TGTGCCACCAGCAGAGATCCAGGGCAGCCCCAGCATTTT
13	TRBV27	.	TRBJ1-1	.	CASSLGGGTEAFF	TGTGCCAGCAGTTTGGGGGGAGGTACTGAAGCTTTCTTT
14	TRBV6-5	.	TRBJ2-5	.	CASRTSGVSETQYF	TGTGCCAGCAGGACCTCAGGGGTTTCAGAGACCCAGTACTTC